This entry features one T cell receptor (beta chain) sequence. V lost 6 bases and J lost 5; bases outside the gene matches: 8. There are 15 residues in the CDR3. The V gene's germline CDR1 is MNHEY and CDR2 SMNVEV (reference sequence). The assay was immunoSEQ multiplex PCR, and TCRdb's table has in-frame clones only and misses some. The data hold around 130,000 clones, with approximately 80% observed a single time. The data were taken from a study of blood T cell repertoires in COVID-19. During the 2 weeks before they entered the study, exposed participants had met someone with a PCR-confirmed or clinician-diagnosed COVID-19 case.

The genes are TRBV27 and TRBJ2-7; 12 nucleotides agree with TRBD2. The clonotype originates from a woman aged 18-29 years who had been exposed to COVID-19. Input material: PBMCs or T cells enriched from blood (not recorded which). In nucleotides, the CDR3 is TGTGCCAGCAGGATTTCTAGCGGGGGGGGAAACGAGCAGTACTTC. Its translation is CASRISSGGGNEQYF.